The 5 T cell receptor beta chains given below trace back to one sample, sequenced in a study of T cells in Graves' hyperthyroidism and ophthalmopathy (dated by TCRdb to about 2019). The library was prepared using multiplex PCR. The listed sequencing device is Illumina HiSeq 2000. The TCR beta CDR3 regions were amplified from the RNA transcripts. The TCR CDR3 was subjected to a first round of RT-PCR using the HTBI primer set and the Qiagen OneStep RT-PCR kit. In-frame beta chains were kept once TCRdb had trimmed the public reads at Q25 with fastp and called clones with MiXCR. Here each entry gathers all rows of one CDR3 protein and keeps the most common genes and DNA. The sample table contains approximately 400,000 distinct CDR3 sequences; only one count was recorded for around 16% of them. The biggest ten clones account for roughly 8% of the sample. Sequenced sample: blood. The origin of the receptors is a young woman with Graves' hyperthyroidism.

The table lists this clonotype with a few counts. The J gene is TRBJ2-2, the V gene TRBV7-3; weak D call: TRBD2 (7 bases). The length of the CDR3 is 15 residues. Per germline, CDR1 SGHTA and CDR2 FQGTGA. The V end lost 5 bases, the J end lost 3 bases, and 13 bases lay between the germline ends. The DNA of the CDR3 is TGTGCCAGCAGCCTAAGGGGGGGCCACACCGGGGAGCTGTTTTTT. As protein: CASSLRGGHTGELFF.

This clonotype came up a few times. V and J are TRBV19 and TRBJ1-5; a possible D gene is TRBD1 (5 bases). Trimming stripped 1 base from V and 0 bases from J, with 7 bases between. The CDR3 has 15 residues. Germline lookup yields CDR1 LNHDA and CDR2 SQIVND (reference sequence). CDR3 sequence reads: CASSIGGYSNQPQHF. The CDR3 nucleotides are TGTGCCAGTAGTATAGGGGGGTATAGCAATCAGCCCCAGCATTTT. Filled out from reference TRBV19 and TRBJ1-5, the complete variable domain reads DGGITQSPKYLFRKEGQNVTLSCEQNLNHDAMYWYRQDPGQGLRLIYYSQIVNDFQKGDIAEGYSVSREKKESFPLTVTSAQKNPTAFYLCASSIGGYSNQPQHFGDGTRLSIL.

This clonotype was observed many times. The chain links TRBV20-1 to TRBJ1-5; 9 positions match TRBD1. Germline V lookup: CDR1 DFQATT, CDR2 SNEGSKA (reference sequence). The CDR3 totals 17 residues. V lost 1 base to trimming and J lost 6 bases; unmatched junction nucleotides: 13. CDR3 nucleotide sequence: TGCAGTGCTAGAGCGGGGGCCGGGACAGGGAATAGTCAGCCCCAGCATTTT. This gives the protein CSARAGAGTGNSQPQHF.

This chain joins TRBV24-1 and TRBJ2-7; 9 nucleotides align to TRBD2. V lost 8 bases, J lost 3 bases, and 10 bases stayed unmatched. CDR3 length equals 15 residues. From germline, CDR1 is KGHDR and CDR2 SFDVKD. As DNA, the CDR3 is TGTGCCACCACGGTGCTAGCGGGATCCTTCTACGAGCAGTACTTC. Translation: CATTVLAGSFYEQYF.

A word on this clonotype: Its ends do not fully match the called genes, so a read error is possible. The chain uses TRBV3-1 and TRBJ2-5; possible D gene TRBD1, 5 bases. Germline loops: CDR1 LGHDT, CDR2 YNNKEL (reference sequence). The CDR3 covers 15 residues. The DNA for the CDR3 is TGTGCCAGCAGACAAGGGGCATACAGGCAAGAGACCCAGTACTTC. It encodes CASRQGAYRQETQYF.